These T cell receptor beta chains were read from a single sample in a study of identical twins. TCRdb re-called the 5' RACE reads through MiXCR, storing one row per CDR3 protein. The sample includes 410,000 or so distinct CDR3 sequences, about 18% of them seen just once. The source material was naive T cells sorted from blood. The receptors stem from a man aged 50 to 59 in good health. Each CDR3 is given with its conserved first and last residue. Fields, in order: CDR3 protein, CDR3 DNA, clone size, J gene, CDR3 length, V gene, D gene. A D gene is named only where the DNA matches it firmly. A row's size may be missing; if present it is once, few, many or a size class.

CDR3aa: CASSQNEGSTDTQYF
CDR3nt: TGTGCCAGCAGCCAAAATGAGGGTTCAACAGATACGCAGTATTTT
abundance: .
j_gene: TRBJ2-3
len: 15
v_gene: TRBV6-1
d_gene: .

CDR3aa: CASSQGGGFPYEQYF
CDR3nt: TGTGCCAGCAGCCAGGGTGGGGGGTTTCCCTACGAGCAGTACTTC
abundance: few
j_gene: TRBJ2-7
len: 15
v_gene: TRBV4-2
d_gene: .

CDR3aa: CASSLVEESRQFF
CDR3nt: TGTGCCAGCAGTTTAGTAGAAGAGTCGAGGCAGTTCTTC
abundance: few
j_gene: TRBJ2-1
len: 13
v_gene: TRBV12-3/TRBV12-4
d_gene: .

CDR3aa: CASSGGWTDTQYF
CDR3nt: TGTGCCAGCTCGGGGGGCTGGACAGATACGCAGTATTTT
abundance: .
j_gene: TRBJ2-3
len: 13
v_gene: TRBV12-3/TRBV12-4
d_gene: .

CDR3aa: CASSLSGGVQYF
CDR3nt: TGTGCCAGCAGTTTATCGGGGGGTGTGCAGTACTTC
abundance: few
j_gene: TRBJ2-7
len: 12
v_gene: TRBV12-3/TRBV12-4
d_gene: TRBD2

CDR3aa: CASSLGTGFDSPLHF
CDR3nt: TGCGCCAGCAGCTTGGGGACAGGTTTTGATTCACCCCTCCACTTT
abundance: many
j_gene: TRBJ1-6
len: 15
v_gene: TRBV5-1
d_gene: TRBD1

CDR3aa: CASSLNRAPTDTQYF
CDR3nt: TGCGCCAGCAGCCTCAACAGGGCCCCCACAGATACGCAGTATTTT
abundance: .
j_gene: TRBJ2-3
len: 15
v_gene: TRBV5-1
d_gene: .

CDR3aa: CASSPPRDIIPEAFF
CDR3nt: TGTGCCAGCAGTCCCCCCCGGGACATAATTCCTGAAGCTTTCTTT
abundance: few
j_gene: TRBJ1-1
len: 15
v_gene: TRBV12-3/TRBV12-4
d_gene: .

CDR3aa: CASSIFRDLNQPQHF
CDR3nt: TGTGCCAGTAGTATATTCAGGGACCTCAATCAGCCCCAGCATTTT
abundance: many
j_gene: TRBJ1-5
len: 15
v_gene: TRBV19
d_gene: .

CDR3aa: CATSEGHNTGELFF
CDR3nt: TGTGCCACCAGTGAGGGACACAACACCGGGGAGCTGTTTTTT
abundance: few
j_gene: TRBJ2-2
len: 14
v_gene: TRBV24-1
d_gene: .

CDR3aa: CSAADANQPQHF
CDR3nt: TGCAGTGCTGCGGACGCGAATCAGCCCCAGCATTTT
abundance: .
j_gene: TRBJ1-5
len: 12
v_gene: TRBV20-1
d_gene: .

CDR3aa: CASSRLAGFSYEQYF
CDR3nt: TGCGCCAGCAGCAGACTAGCGGGATTCTCCTACGAGCAGTACTTC
abundance: .
j_gene: TRBJ2-7
len: 15
v_gene: TRBV5-1
d_gene: TRBD2

CDR3aa: CASSQVGEGQRNEKLFF
CDR3nt: TGTGCCAGCAGCCAAGTGGGGGAGGGACAGCGAAATGAAAAACTGTTTTTT
abundance: once
j_gene: TRBJ1-4
len: 17
v_gene: TRBV4-2
d_gene: TRBD1

CDR3aa: CASSLSLPPNEQYF
CDR3nt: TGTGCCAGCAGTTTATCACTACCCCCAAACGAGCAGTACTTC
abundance: .
j_gene: TRBJ2-7
len: 14
v_gene: TRBV28
d_gene: .

CDR3aa: CASSPGRLREQYF
CDR3nt: TGTGCCAGCAGCCCCGGGAGATTGAGGGAGCAGTACTTC
abundance: few
j_gene: TRBJ2-7
len: 13
v_gene: TRBV7-2
d_gene: .

CDR3aa: CSAPGQGAPYEQYF
CDR3nt: TGCAGTGCTCCAGGACAGGGGGCTCCCTACGAGCAGTACTTC
abundance: .
j_gene: TRBJ2-7
len: 14
v_gene: TRBV20-1
d_gene: TRBD1

CDR3aa: CSAGQGARSYEQYF
CDR3nt: TGCAGTGCCGGACAGGGGGCCAGGTCCTACGAGCAGTACTTC
abundance: few
j_gene: TRBJ2-7
len: 14
v_gene: TRBV20-1
d_gene: TRBD1

CDR3aa: CASSPFNSGRLSYNEQFF
CDR3nt: TGTGCCAGCAGCCCCTTCAATAGCGGGAGGCTCTCCTACAATGAGCAGTTCTTC
abundance: .
j_gene: TRBJ2-1
len: 18
v_gene: TRBV28
d_gene: TRBD2

CDR3aa: CASSLQGGDIQYF
CDR3nt: TGTGCCAGCAGTTTACAGGGTGGGGACATTCAGTACTTC
abundance: .
j_gene: TRBJ2-4
len: 13
v_gene: TRBV12-3/TRBV12-4
d_gene: .

CDR3aa: CASRPGATSGGAELFF
CDR3nt: TGCGCCAGCAGACCCGGTGCGACTAGCGGGGGGGCCGAACTGTTTTTT
abundance: .
j_gene: TRBJ2-2
len: 16
v_gene: TRBV4-1
d_gene: TRBD2

CDR3aa: CASSPISGSDYEQYF
CDR3nt: TGCGCCAGCAGCCCAATTAGCGGGAGTGACTACGAGCAGTACTTC
abundance: .
j_gene: TRBJ2-7
len: 15
v_gene: TRBV5-1
d_gene: TRBD2

CDR3aa: CASSLAGGRASSFYGYTF
CDR3nt: TGTGCCAGCAGCTTGGCCGGCGGCAGGGCCTCCTCCTTCTATGGCTACACCTTC
abundance: .
j_gene: TRBJ1-2
len: 18
v_gene: TRBV5-4
d_gene: .

CDR3aa: CATSKLADTQYF
CDR3nt: TGTGCCACCAGCAAATTAGCAGATACGCAGTATTTT
abundance: many
j_gene: TRBJ2-3
len: 12
v_gene: TRBV15
d_gene: .

CDR3aa: CSGGAYEKLFF
CDR3nt: TGCAGCGGTGGGGCGTATGAAAAACTGTTTTTT
abundance: once
j_gene: TRBJ1-4
len: 11
v_gene: TRBV29-1
d_gene: .

CDR3aa: CASWNRYGYTF
CDR3nt: TGTGCCAGCTGGAATCGTTATGGCTACACCTTC
abundance: many
j_gene: TRBJ1-2
len: 11
v_gene: TRBV28
d_gene: .

CDR3aa: CASSLSAALKTQYF
CDR3nt: TGTGCCAGCAGTTTATCGGCAGCCCTGAAGACCCAGTACTTC
abundance: .
j_gene: TRBJ2-5
len: 14
v_gene: TRBV12-3/TRBV12-4
d_gene: .

CDR3aa: CSARAPGMETQYF
CDR3nt: TGCAGTGCTAGAGCTCCAGGAATGGAGACCCAGTACTTC
abundance: few
j_gene: TRBJ2-5
len: 13
v_gene: TRBV20-1
d_gene: .

CDR3aa: CASSLYGVRGPKNIQYF
CDR3nt: TGTGCCAGCAGTTTATATGGTGTCAGGGGGCCCAAAAACATTCAGTACTTC
abundance: few
j_gene: TRBJ2-4
len: 17
v_gene: TRBV12-3/TRBV12-4
d_gene: TRBD1

CDR3aa: CSALMGGYGYTF
CDR3nt: TGCAGTGCTCTCATGGGGGGCTATGGCTACACCTTC
abundance: few
j_gene: TRBJ1-2
len: 12
v_gene: TRBV20-1
d_gene: .

CDR3aa: CASSLRGAPNTEAFF
CDR3nt: TGTGCCAGCAGCTTGCGGGGGGCCCCGAACACTGAAGCTTTCTTT
abundance: .
j_gene: TRBJ1-1
len: 15
v_gene: TRBV5-4
d_gene: .

CDR3aa: CASSLSGTGNPETQYF
CDR3nt: TGTGCCAGCAGTTTGTCCGGGACAGGGAACCCAGAGACCCAGTACTTC
abundance: few
j_gene: TRBJ2-5
len: 16
v_gene: TRBV12-3/TRBV12-4
d_gene: TRBD1

CDR3aa: CAISPLGGGARAGELFF
CDR3nt: TGTGCCATCAGCCCCCTGGGAGGGGGGGCTCGGGCCGGGGAGCTGTTTTTT
abundance: .
j_gene: TRBJ2-2
len: 17
v_gene: TRBV10-3
d_gene: .

CDR3aa: CASSLGTGGDLSPYNEQFF
CDR3nt: TGCGCCAGCAGCCTGGGGACAGGGGGAGACTTGTCTCCTTACAATGAGCAGTTCTTC
abundance: .
j_gene: TRBJ2-1
len: 19
v_gene: TRBV4-3
d_gene: TRBD1

CDR3aa: CASREQGAYTEAFF
CDR3nt: TGTGCCAGCAGAGAACAGGGGGCTTACACTGAAGCTTTCTTT
abundance: .
j_gene: TRBJ1-1
len: 14
v_gene: TRBV6-1
d_gene: TRBD1

CDR3aa: CASSLGPAASETQYF
CDR3nt: TGCGCCAGCAGCTTGGGGCCGGCGGCCTCCGAGACCCAGTACTTC
abundance: many
j_gene: TRBJ2-5
len: 15
v_gene: TRBV5-1
d_gene: .

CDR3aa: CASSYTPFSTDTQYF
CDR3nt: TGTGCCAGCAGTTACACCCCCTTTAGCACAGATACGCAGTATTTT
abundance: many
j_gene: TRBJ2-3
len: 15
v_gene: TRBV6-5
d_gene: .

CDR3aa: CASSYTGTQYF
CDR3nt: TGTGCCAGCAGTTATACGGGGACCCAGTACTTC
abundance: .
j_gene: TRBJ2-5
len: 11
v_gene: TRBV6-5
d_gene: .

CDR3aa: CASSEMQASGAQHF
CDR3nt: TGTGCCAGCAGTGAAATGCAGGCATCCGGGGCCCAGCATTTT
abundance: few
j_gene: TRBJ1-5
len: 14
v_gene: TRBV2
d_gene: .

CDR3aa: CASSQSGTPWKDTQYF
CDR3nt: TGTGCCAGCAGCCAATCAGGCACTCCCTGGAAGGATACGCAGTATTTT
abundance: .
j_gene: TRBJ2-3
len: 16
v_gene: TRBV3-1
d_gene: .

CDR3aa: CASSLEVDTQYF
CDR3nt: TGTGCCAGCAGCTTAGAAGTAGATACGCAGTATTTT
abundance: .
j_gene: TRBJ2-3
len: 12
v_gene: TRBV7-2
d_gene: .

CDR3aa: CASSYYTSGVPGELFF
CDR3nt: TGTGCCAGCAGTTACTATACTAGCGGGGTTCCCGGGGAGCTGTTTTTT
abundance: .
j_gene: TRBJ2-2
len: 16
v_gene: TRBV6-2/TRBV6-3
d_gene: TRBD2

CDR3aa: CASSLDRPTGELFF
CDR3nt: TGTGCCAGCAGCTTGGACAGACCCACCGGGGAGCTGTTTTTT
abundance: .
j_gene: TRBJ2-2
len: 14
v_gene: TRBV5-5
d_gene: .

CDR3aa: CASSPTRSQDTQYF
CDR3nt: TGCGCCAGCAGCCCGACCAGGAGTCAAGATACGCAGTATTTT
abundance: few
j_gene: TRBJ2-3
len: 14
v_gene: TRBV5-1
d_gene: .

CDR3aa: CASSPPGGAWGTEAFF
CDR3nt: TGTGCCAGCAGTCCCCCCGGGGGGGCTTGGGGCACTGAAGCTTTCTTT
abundance: few
j_gene: TRBJ1-1
len: 16
v_gene: TRBV27
d_gene: .

CDR3aa: CASSFGEGAASYEQYF
CDR3nt: TGTGCCAGCAGTTTTGGGGAGGGGGCAGCCTCCTACGAGCAGTACTTC
abundance: few
j_gene: TRBJ2-7
len: 16
v_gene: TRBV12-3/TRBV12-4
d_gene: .

CDR3aa: CSAGDRTNNEQYF
CDR3nt: TGCAGCGCGGGGGACAGGACGAACAACGAGCAGTACTTC
abundance: .
j_gene: TRBJ2-7
len: 13
v_gene: TRBV29-1
d_gene: TRBD1

CDR3aa: CASSKPGQSSYEQYF
CDR3nt: TGTGCCAGCAGTAAGCCGGGACAGAGCTCCTACGAGCAGTACTTC
abundance: few
j_gene: TRBJ2-7
len: 15
v_gene: TRBV28
d_gene: TRBD1

CDR3aa: CASSVALAGGADTQYF
CDR3nt: TGTGCCAGCAGCGTAGCCCTAGCGGGAGGAGCAGATACGCAGTATTTT
abundance: .
j_gene: TRBJ2-3
len: 16
v_gene: TRBV9
d_gene: TRBD2

CDR3aa: CASSQDFGGFDQPQHF
CDR3nt: TGTGCCAGCAGCCAAGATTTCGGGGGCTTCGATCAGCCCCAGCATTTT
abundance: few
j_gene: TRBJ1-5
len: 16
v_gene: TRBV4-2
d_gene: .

CDR3aa: CASSLGVGQAAFF
CDR3nt: TGTGCCAGCAGCTTGGGGGTCGGACAAGCAGCTTTCTTT
abundance: .
j_gene: TRBJ1-1
len: 13
v_gene: TRBV5-6
d_gene: .

CDR3aa: CSVIAAGSLRTYNEQFF
CDR3nt: TGCAGCGTTATCGCTGCCGGGAGTTTGCGAACGTACAATGAGCAGTTCTTC
abundance: many
j_gene: TRBJ2-1
len: 17
v_gene: TRBV29-1
d_gene: .

CDR3aa: CSARVSLNSPLHF
CDR3nt: TGCAGTGCTAGAGTCAGCCTTAATTCACCCCTCCACTTT
abundance: .
j_gene: TRBJ1-6
len: 13
v_gene: TRBV20-1
d_gene: .

CDR3aa: CASSLSGSRSYEQYF
CDR3nt: TGCGCCAGCAGCCTTAGCGGGAGTAGGTCCTACGAGCAGTACTTC
abundance: many
j_gene: TRBJ2-7
len: 15
v_gene: TRBV5-1
d_gene: TRBD2

CDR3aa: CASSTGTPTGYTF
CDR3nt: TGTGCCAGCAGCACCGGAACCCCCACTGGCTACACCTTC
abundance: many
j_gene: TRBJ1-2
len: 13
v_gene: TRBV28
d_gene: .

CDR3aa: CASSEVAGPYEQYF
CDR3nt: TGTGCCAGCAGTGAAGTCGCAGGACCATACGAGCAGTACTTC
abundance: .
j_gene: TRBJ2-7
len: 14
v_gene: TRBV6-1
d_gene: .